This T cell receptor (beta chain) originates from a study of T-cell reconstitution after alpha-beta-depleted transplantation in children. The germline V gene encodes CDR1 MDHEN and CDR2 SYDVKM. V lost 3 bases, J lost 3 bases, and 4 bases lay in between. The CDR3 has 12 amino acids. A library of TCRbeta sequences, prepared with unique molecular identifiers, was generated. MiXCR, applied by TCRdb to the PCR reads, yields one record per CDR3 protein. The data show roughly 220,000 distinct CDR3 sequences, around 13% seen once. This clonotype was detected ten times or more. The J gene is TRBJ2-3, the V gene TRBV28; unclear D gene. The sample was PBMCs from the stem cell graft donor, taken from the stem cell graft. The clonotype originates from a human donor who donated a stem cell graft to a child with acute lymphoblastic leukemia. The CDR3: CASSLRTDTQYF. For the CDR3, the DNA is TGTGCCAGCAGTTTGCGGACAGATACGCAGTATTTT.